These 7 T cell receptor beta chains were all obtained from the same sample, sequenced in a study of T cells in Graves' hyperthyroidism and ophthalmopathy. RNA transcripts served as the template for amplifying TCR beta CDR3 regions. The HTBI primer set was used in a first-round RT-PCR of the TCR CDR3. TCRdb itself ran the multiplex PCR reads through MiXCR, one entry per CDR3 protein. The sample records nearly 750,000 distinct CDR3 sequences, about a third being singletons. The sequenced sample was blood. These receptors originate from a woman aged 40 to 50 with Graves' hyperthyroidism.

V is TRBV24-1 and J is TRBJ1-2; 10 nucleotides align to TRBD1. V shed 4 bases, J shed 6 bases, and the junction held 4 bases outside the gene matches. The CDR3 contains 14 residues. Germline loops: CDR1 KGHDR, CDR2 SFDVKD. CDR3 in amino acids: CATSEAGTGDGYTF. CDR3 DNA sequence: TGTGCCACCAGTGAGGCCGGGACAGGGGATGGCTACACCTTC.

This chain joins TRBV7-9 and TRBJ1-6; tentatively, D is TRBD1 (5 bases). Trimming pared 3 bases from V and 10 bases from J, leaving 16 bases between. The germline V gene has CDR1 SEHNR and CDR2 FQNEAQ (reference sequence). The CDR3 extends over 15 amino acids. The CDR3 DNA reads TGTGCCAGCAGCTTTGGCGGGGGGGTACGGTCACCCCTCCACTTT. Translating gives CASSFGGGVRSPLHF.

The chain recombines TRBV25-1 with TRBJ2-5, with a weak D call TRBD2 (5 bases). CDR1 MGHDK and CDR2 SYGVNS come from the germline V gene. V dropped 8 bases and J dropped 5 bases, with 18 bases sitting between them. The CDR3 contains 14 residues. CDR3 sequence (DNA): TGTGCCAGCCGTGTTCACCCGCCGGGGGAGACCCAGTACTTC. Translating gives CASRVHPPGETQYF. The entire variable domain, with the rest obtained from reference TRBV25-1 and TRBJ2-5, is as follows: EADIYQTPRYLVIGTGKKITLECSQTMGHDKMYWYQQDPGMELHLIHYSYGVNSTEKGDLSSESTVSRIRTEHFPLTLESARPSHTSQYLCASRVHPPGETQYFGPGTRLLVL.

Many counts were recorded for this clonotype. This chain connects TRBV10-2 to TRBJ1-1, with TRBD1 as a possible D gene (6 bases). V was pared by 7 bases and J by 1 base, with 16 bases between. The germline gives CDR1 WSHSY, CDR2 SAAADI. There are 15 residues in the CDR3. CDR3 bases: TGCGCCAGCACCCTGTTGTGGACAGCGAACACTGAAGCTTTCTTT. Amino acids: CASTLLWTANTEAFF.

The genes are TRBV20-1 and TRBJ1-4, with D unresolved. CDR1 DFQATT and CDR2 SNEGSKA come from the germline V gene (reference sequence). V was shortened by 4 bases and J by 2 bases, with 11 bases between the two germline ends. This CDR3 has 14 residues. The CDR3 sequence: CSAMTSGTNEKLFF. The CDR3 nucleotides are TGCAGTGCTATGACTAGCGGTACTAATGAAAAACTGTTTTTT.

This clonotype has more than one count but fewer than ten. The genes are TRBV19 and TRBJ1-1; 7 bases agree with TRBD1. The CDR3 is 14 amino acids. Trimming at V came to 5 bases and at J to 4 bases, leaving 7 bases not matched to a gene. The germline gives CDR1 LNHDA, CDR2 SQIVND (reference sequence). This CDR3 reads CASSENRGSTEAFF. CDR3 bases: TGTGCCAGTAGTGAAAACAGGGGATCCACTGAAGCTTTCTTT.

The table lists this clonotype with a few counts. The J gene is TRBJ2-5, the V gene TRBV12-3 or TRBV12-4; maybe TRBD2 (5 bases). The CDR3 runs 14 residues. V gave up 2 bases and J gave up 4 bases, with 11 bases separating them. The CDR3 region has the DNA TGTGCCAGCAGTTTATCCAGCGGAGCAGAGACCCAGTACTTC. Its translation: CASSLSSGAETQYF.